Presented here are 32 T cell receptor beta chains from one specimen sequenced in a study of T cell repertoires in cytomegalovirus infection. TCRdb used MiXCR to reprocess the reads, holding one entry per CDR3 protein. The sample has approximately 170,000 distinct CDR3 sequences; approximately 15% are singletons. The sequencing input was PBMCs. These receptors all come from a human donor in good health (CMV status not recorded). Some clones in this sample may be carry-over from other donors' samples.

This clonotype was counted ten times or more. The CDR3 is CSAPRGSVRVGEQYF. The CDR3 DNA reads as TGCAGTGCTCCGCGGGGCAGCGTTCGGGTTGGCGAGCAGTACTTC. This chain connects TRBV20-1 to TRBJ2-7; tentative D call: TRBD2 (6 bases). This CDR3 comprises 15 residues. Germline CDR1 reads DFQATT; CDR2 reads SNEGSKA (reference sequence). The V end lost 5 bases, the J end lost 6 bases, and 23 bases lay between the germline ends.

The rearrangement joins TRBV4-3 to TRBJ2-7; D is undetermined. The germline CDR1 and CDR2 sequences are LGHNA and YSLEER. CDR3 length: 14 residues. Trimming stripped 3 bases from V and 5 bases from J, with 14 bases between. CDR3 region: CASSQGIRTHEQYF. The DNA of the CDR3 is TGCGCCAGCAGCCAGGGGATACGAACCCACGAGCAGTACTTC.

This clonotype was seen a handful of times. The CDR3 sequence: CASSQDVGKLFF. The DNA for the CDR3 is TGTGCCAGCAGCCAAGATGTTGGAAAACTGTTTTTT. The gene calls are TRBV14 and TRBJ1-4; D unclear. This CDR3 is built from 12 residues. V lost 0 bases and J 10 bases, leaving 6 bases between the germline ends. CDR1 and CDR2 from the germline V gene are SGHDN and FVKESK.

At least ten counts were recorded for this clonotype. V usage is TRBV7-9 and J usage is TRBJ2-3; D might be TRBD2 (6 bases). There are 14 residues in the CDR3. Trimming shortened V by 4 bases and J by 3 bases, and 11 bases separated the two germline ends. From germline, CDR1 is SEHNR and CDR2 FQNEAQ (reference sequence). DNA for the CDR3: TGTGCCAGCAGCTCCGGGAGAAGGACAGATACGCAGTATTTT. This sequence encodes CASSSGRRTDTQYF.

This clonotype was seen a few times. V gene TRBV15 combines with J gene TRBJ2-1, with D possibly being TRBD1 (5 bases). Deletions cut 7 bases from V and 10 bases from J, with 23 bases between. This CDR3 is built from 15 residues. Germline V gene sequence: CDR1 LNHNV, CDR2 YYDKDF (reference sequence). The CDR3 bases are TGTGCCACCACCACAAACCCCAGGGCGGTAGAGGAGCAGTTCTTC. The encoded protein is CATTTNPRAVEEQFF. Supplemented by reference TRBV15 and TRBJ2-1, the full variable domain reads DAMVIQNPRYQVTQFGKPVTLSCSQTLNHNVMYWYQQKSSQAPKLLFHYYDKDFNNEADTPDNFQSRRPNTSFCFLDIRSPGLGDTAMYLCATTTNPRAVEEQFFGPGTRLTVL.

This clonotype appeared many times. This chain uses TRBV11-2 with TRBJ2-7; tentatively, D is TRBD2 (5 bases). The CDR3 runs to 14 residues. Germline CDR1 reads SGHAT; CDR2 reads FQNNGV. Trimming stripped 1 base from V and 3 bases from J, with 10 bases between. CDR3 region: CASSLGSSFYEQYF. For the CDR3, the DNA is TGTGCCAGCAGCTTAGGGTCTAGCTTCTACGAGCAGTACTTC.

This clonotype was seen many times. The chain has TRBV19 and TRBJ1-5, with 8 positions matching TRBD1. Germline values: CDR1 LNHDA, CDR2 SQIVND (reference sequence). Losses at the gene ends were 5 bases for V and 6 bases for J; bases not matched to a gene: 12. This CDR3 spans 16 amino acids. The CDR3 here is CASSPGGADRVQPQHF. The CDR3 coding sequence is TGTGCCAGTAGTCCCGGGGGGGCGGACAGGGTTCAGCCCCAGCATTTT.

The chain employs TRBV7-2 and TRBJ2-7, with D perhaps matching TRBD1 (6 bases). CDR1 and CDR2 from the germline V gene are SGHTA and FQGNSA. The CDR3 consists of 16 residues. Between the trimmed V and J ends, which lost 4 bases and 7 bases, there was a span of 23 bases. CDR3 residues: CASSSILGTPTFEQYF. The CDR3 region has the DNA TGTGCCAGCAGCTCAATTCTCGGGACACCAACCTTTGAGCAGTACTTC.

This rearrangement joins TRBV10-3 to TRBJ2-1; D is undetermined. With 7 bases removed from V and 2 bases from J, the gap between germline ends came to 9 bases. The germline gives CDR1 ENHRY, CDR2 SYGVKD. CDR3 length: 13 amino acids. CDR3 region: CAITFGTYNEQFF. CDR3 in DNA: TGTGCCATCACCTTTGGGACCTACAATGAGCAGTTCTTC.

In its sample, this clonotype was seen a few times. This rearrangement joins TRBV4-1 to TRBJ1-5; D is unresolved. This CDR3 comprises 15 residues. Germline V gene lookup returns CDR1 MGHRA and CDR2 YSYEKL. The ends were cut back, 4 bases at V and 2 bases at J, with 12 bases in the middle. The CDR3 sequence is CASSPVEGGNQPQHF. The DNA for the CDR3 is TGCGCCAGCAGCCCCGTAGAAGGCGGCAATCAGCCCCAGCATTTT.

The table lists this clonotype with a few counts. The genes are TRBV28 and TRBJ2-3; TRBD2 is a possible D gene (6 bases). Germline V gives CDR1 MDHEN, CDR2 SYDVKM. V was cut by 6 bases and J by 0 bases, with 13 bases left in between. This CDR3 contains 15 residues. The CDR3, as DNA: TGTGCCAGCAGCTCACTAAGCGGGAGCACAGATACGCAGTATTTT. This sequence encodes CASSSLSGSTDTQYF.

This clonotype was seen many times. This rearrangement joins TRBV27 to TRBJ2-1, with 7 positions matching TRBD1. This CDR3 is built from 15 residues. Germline V gene sequence: CDR1 MNHEY, CDR2 SMNVEV (reference sequence). V lost 3 bases, J lost 6 bases, and 8 bases stayed unmatched. CDR3 amino acids: CASSFSQTGFNEQFF. The CDR3 bases are TGTGCCAGCAGTTTCTCCCAGACAGGGTTCAATGAGCAGTTCTTC.

This clonotype appeared once. A much more abundant neighbour one base away suggests this may be a read error. The V call is TRBV11-3, the J call TRBJ1-2; the D gene is possibly TRBD1 (6 bases). Germline V gives CDR1 SGHNT, CDR2 YENEEA. The CDR3 has 15 amino acids. The CDR3 protein is CASSASKQGVPGYAF. CDR3 DNA: TGTGCCAGCAGCGCCTCTAAACAGGGAGTTCCTGGCTACGCCTTC.

This clonotype was observed at least ten times. The chain employs TRBV7-6 and TRBJ2-7; tentatively, D is TRBD2 (7 bases). Between the trimmed V and J ends, which lost 2 bases and 6 bases, there was a span of 14 bases. The CDR3 is 14 residues long. Germline V lookup: CDR1 SGHVS, CDR2 FNYEAQ. CDR3 nucleotides: TGTGCCAGCAGCTTAAGGGGGGAGGGGACCGAGCAGTACTTC. Protein sequence: CASSLRGEGTEQYF.

The chain links TRBV10-3 to TRBJ1-6; unclear D gene. Germline-derived CDR1 and CDR2 are ENHRY and SYGVKD. The CDR3 length is 17 residues. V dropped 3 bases and J dropped 7 bases, with 19 bases sitting between them. The CDR3: CAISEVSVEVGNSPLHF. The CDR3 DNA follows: TGTGCCATCAGTGAAGTTTCAGTGGAGGTTGGGAATTCACCCCTCCACTTT.

This sequence joins TRBV29-1 and TRBJ2-5; the D gene is possibly TRBD1 (6 bases). V lost 0 bases and J 7 bases, leaving 18 bases between the germline ends. Germline assignment: CDR1 SQVTM and CDR2 ANQGSEA. The length of the CDR3 is 15 residues. The CDR3 DNA reads as TGCAGCGTTGAAGATCAGGACAGACTGGGTGGGACCCAGTACTTC. Its translation is CSVEDQDRLGGTQYF.

This clonotype was detected many times. The chain is built from TRBV7-6 and TRBJ1-5, with 7 positions matching TRBD1. Trimming cost V 4 bases and J 1 base; bases outside gene matches: 4. The CDR3 runs 15 residues. Germline-derived CDR1 and CDR2 are SGHVS and FNYEAQ. The CDR3 DNA follows: TGTGCCAGCAGCTCCCGACAGGGCAGCAATCAGCCCCAGCATTTT. Translated, it gives CASSSRQGSNQPQHF.

This clonotype was observed many times. The V call is TRBV7-6, the J call TRBJ1-2; tentative D call: TRBD1 (6 bases). This CDR3 comprises 17 residues. Trimming removed 1 base at V and 4 bases at J, with 19 bases between. Germline CDR1 reads SGHVS; CDR2 reads FNYEAQ. The CDR3 nucleotides are TGTGCCAGCAGCTTAGGGTCAAAACAGGGCGGAGGCTATGGCTACACCTTC. This translates into CASSLGSKQGGGYGYTF.

The sample holds many counts of this clonotype. CDR3 bases: TGTGCCAGCAGGAAAGACAGCTCCTACAATGAGCAGTTCTTC. It translates to CASRKDSSYNEQFF. The chain links TRBV7-2 to TRBJ2-1, with D possibly being TRBD1 (5 bases). The germline V and J ends were trimmed by 6 bases and 0 bases, with 9 bases remaining between them. This CDR3 is 14 amino acids long. Germline V gives CDR1 SGHTA, CDR2 FQGNSA.

This clonotype has a count of ten or more. The gene calls are TRBV7-6 and TRBJ2-1; weak D call: TRBD2 (6 bases). Germline CDR1 reads SGHVS; CDR2 reads FNYEAQ. The CDR3 has 15 amino acids. Trimming took 0 bases from V and 5 from J, leaving 11 bases between them. DNA for the CDR3: TGTGCCAGCAGCTTAGCGGGGGGAAGAGACAATGAGCAGTTCTTC. It translates to CASSLAGGRDNEQFF.

V gene TRBV20-1 combines with J gene TRBJ1-5; 8 bases are a match to TRBD1. Germline lookup yields CDR1 DFQATT and CDR2 SNEGSKA (reference sequence). The CDR3 runs 15 residues. The V and J ends lost 2 bases and 2 bases, in that order; junction bases with no gene match: 5. The CDR3 sequence: CSARRAGGGNQPQHF. The CDR3 DNA reads TGCAGTGCTAGAAGGGCAGGGGGCGGCAATCAGCCCCAGCATTTT.

There are many counts of this clonotype. The chain employs TRBV12-5 and TRBJ2-6; D not certain. Germline lookup yields CDR1 LGHNT and CDR2 FRNRAP. The CDR3 is 17 residues long. Trimming pared 1 base from V and 4 bases from J, leaving 14 bases between. The CDR3 spells CASGLGPLVGGANVLTF. The DNA of the CDR3 is TGTGCTAGTGGTTTGGGGCCCCTGGTAGGAGGGGCCAACGTCCTGACTTTC. Looking up the rest from reference TRBV12-5 and TRBJ2-6 gives the full variable domain: DARVTQTPRHKVTEMGQEVTMRCQPILGHNTVFWYRQTMMQGLELLAYFRNRAPLDDSGMPKDRFSAEMPDATLATLKIQPSEPRDSAVYFCASGLGPLVGGANVLTFGAGSRLTVL.

With regard to this clonotype: This sequence may be a read error, since a much larger clone differs from it by one base. The V call is TRBV27, the J call TRBJ1-5, with 7 bases fitting TRBD1. The CDR3 spans 20 residues. After removal of 0 bases from V and 7 bases from J, the junction contained 21 bases not matched to a gene. CDR1 is MNHEY and CDR2 is SMNVEV in the germline V gene (reference sequence). Written as DNA, the CDR3 is TGTGCCAGCAGTTTATCCGGGGATGTAGTATACAGGGGCGCGGGGCAGCCCCAGCATTTT. It translates to CASSLSGDVVYRGAGQPQHF.

This clonotype was picked up a small number of times. The V gene is TRBV28, the J gene TRBJ2-1; D uncertain. Germline V lookup: CDR1 MDHEN, CDR2 SYDVKM. V was pared by 10 bases and J by 7 bases, with 14 bases between. CDR3 size: 12 residues. CDR3 sequence: CAIRSEGNEQFF. As DNA, the CDR3 is TGTGCCATCCGGTCCGAAGGTAATGAGCAGTTCTTC.

The V gene is TRBV7-9, the J gene TRBJ1-1, with a possible D match to TRBD1 (5 bases). The CDR3 has 13 amino acids. Looked up from germline, CDR1 is SEHNR and CDR2 is FQNEAQ (reference sequence). Trimming removed 5 bases at V and 0 bases at J, with 7 bases between. CDR3 bases: TGTGCCAGCAGCGACAGCTTGAACACTGAAGCTTTCTTT. Protein product: CASSDSLNTEAFF.

In this sample, this clonotype turned up once. In DNA form, the CDR3 reads TGTGCCAGCAGCTTAGGGACAGAGCGGGATACGCAGTATTTT. Translation gives CASSLGTERDTQYF. This chain links TRBV7-9 with TRBJ2-3; D may be TRBD1 (6 bases). Between the trimmed V and J ends, which lost 1 base and 6 bases, there was a span of 11 bases. This CDR3 is built from 14 residues. The germline V gene has CDR1 SEHNR and CDR2 FQNEAQ (reference sequence).

The chain carries TRBV11-2 and TRBJ2-2, with 7 positions matching TRBD1. Germline CDR1 and CDR2: SGHAT and FQNNGV. The V segment lost 1 base and the J segment 1 base; nucleotides outside the gene matches: 6. This CDR3 has 17 amino acids. CDR3 residues: CASSLGGQTWNTGELFF. In DNA form, the CDR3 reads TGTGCCAGCAGCTTAGGGGGACAGACTTGGAACACCGGGGAGCTGTTTTTT.

The genes are TRBV11-2 and TRBJ2-1; D remains unclear. The CDR3 consists of 15 residues. Germline V lookup: CDR1 SGHAT, CDR2 FQNNGV. Deletions cut 4 bases from V and 0 bases from J, with 10 bases between. CDR3 sequence: CASSSGPGSYNEQFF. In nucleotides, the CDR3 is TGTGCCAGCAGCTCGGGCCCTGGCTCCTACAATGAGCAGTTCTTC.

This clonotype was seen ten or more times. V usage is TRBV7-2 and J usage is TRBJ1-3; D not certain. The CDR3 spans 13 residues. The germline V and J ends were trimmed by 6 bases and 0 bases, with 6 bases remaining between them. Germline V gives CDR1 SGHTA, CDR2 FQGNSA. This CDR3 is CASRGYSGNTIYF. CDR3 nucleotides: TGTGCCAGCAGAGGTTACTCTGGAAACACCATATATTTT.

This clonotype was detected only a few times. The chain is built from TRBV29-1 and TRBJ2-5, with a weak D call TRBD1 (5 bases). The germline CDR1 and CDR2 sequences are SQVTM and ANQGSEA. There are 15 residues in the CDR3. Trimming removed 4 bases at V and 4 bases at J, with 19 bases between. The CDR3 DNA sequence: TGCAGCGTTGTTGGAAGGGGTCGAATCAGAGAGACCCAGTACTTC. Encoded protein: CSVVGRGRIRETQYF.

This clonotype has at least ten counts. The gene calls are TRBV28 and TRBJ2-3; 7 bases are shared with TRBD2. From germline, CDR1 is MDHEN and CDR2 SYDVKM. This CDR3 is 15 amino acids long. V shed 10 bases and J 4 bases; nucleotides not matched to a gene: 14. CDR3 coding DNA: TGTGCCACGGAAGGTGCGGGAGCCCCCCCAGATACGCAGTATTTT. Protein product: CATEGAGAPPDTQYF.

The rearrangement uses TRBV15 and TRBJ2-1, with 10 bases that match TRBD2. V lost 0 bases to trimming and J lost 9 bases; unmatched junction nucleotides: 8. CDR1 and CDR2 (germline): LNHNV, YYDKDF (reference sequence). This CDR3 has 16 amino acids. The CDR3 DNA follows: TGTGCCACCAGCAGAGATATGGCTAGCGGGGGCGGTGAGCAGTTCTTC. Translating gives CATSRDMASGGGEQFF.